The 31 T cell receptor beta chains listed next were all sequenced from one sample in a study of T cells in women clearing cervical HPV infection. Some clones are missing from TCRdb's copy, which holds only in-frame ones; the method was immunoSEQ multiplex PCR. In total, the table holds over 20,000 clones. Source material: blood buffy coat. These receptors were collected from a woman between 18 and 69 years old with a cervical HPV16 infection that either progressed to CIN3+ or cleared (not recorded which).

Concerning this clone: The CDR3 end is not reached by the read, which stops 3 residues before it; the germline J gene fills it in. The chain combines TRBV14 with TRBJ2-5, with 7 bases that match TRBD2. The CDR3 spans 13 residues. Per the germline V gene, CDR1 is SGHDN and CDR2 is FVKESK. V trimming: 3 bases; J trimming: 4 bases; junction bases outside the gene matches: 2. This CDR3 reads CASSQTSRETQYF. The part of the CDR3 DNA that was read is TGTGCCAGCAGCCAGACTAGCCGAGAGACC.

As for this clone: The CDR3 goes on 3 residues after the read ends, and that part is filled in from the germline J gene. The chain is built from TRBV20-1 and TRBJ2-3; D may be TRBD2 (5 bases). V was shortened by 4 bases and J by 6 bases, with 17 bases between the two germline ends. In germline, CDR1 is DFQATT, CDR2 SNEGSKA (reference sequence). CDR3 length: 14 residues. The part of the CDR3 DNA that was read is TGCAGTGCTAAAACTAGAATGCAAGGGGATACG. This gives the protein CSAKTRMQGDT. The CDR3 in its entirety is CSAKTRMQGDTQYF.

The CDR3 loop reads CASSKGLAGDNTGELFF. The covered CDR3 bases are TGTGCCAGCAGTAAAGGCCTAGCGGGAGATAACACCGGGGAG. V and J are TRBV6-1 and TRBJ2-2; 10 nucleotides agree with TRBD2. The CDR3 end falls 3 residues outside the read, so it is completed with the germline J gene. Germline assignment: CDR1 MNHNS and CDR2 SASEGT. The CDR3 spans 17 residues. J lost 2 bases, V lost 5 bases, and 8 bases had no gene match.

For this clone: Coverage ceases 3 residues before the CDR3 finishes, and the germline J gene fills in the end. This chain joins TRBV3-1 (or the pseudogene TRBV3-2) and TRBJ2-7, with D tentatively TRBD1 (6 bases). The CDR3 extends over 13 amino acids. Germline V gives CDR1 LGHDT, CDR2 YNNKEL (reference sequence). The germline V and J ends were trimmed by 4 bases and 5 bases, with 12 bases remaining between them. CDR3 protein: CASSLLQGNEQYF. Partial CDR3 DNA: TGTGCCAGCAGCCTGCTACAGGGTAACGAG.

With regard to this clone: The read terminates 3 residues ahead of where the CDR3 ends, so the germline J gene completes it. This rearrangement joins TRBV7-3 to TRBJ2-5; TRBD1 matches 8 bases. Unmatched junction bases numbered 3, after V lost 5 bases and J lost 4 bases. CDR1 and CDR2 from the germline V gene are SGHTA and FQGTGA. This CDR3 has 13 amino acids. The CDR3 here is CASSRTGRETQYF. Partial CDR3 DNA: TGTGCCAGCAGCCGGACAGGGCGAGAGACC.

As to this clone: The CDR3 is cut off 3 residues early in the read; its end comes from the germline J gene. This chain uses TRBV4-1 with TRBJ2-3, with 8 nucleotides matching TRBD1. This CDR3 comprises 15 residues. Germline lookup yields CDR1 MGHRA and CDR2 YSYEKL. Trimming took 4 bases from V and 5 from J; bases not matched to a gene: 8. CDR3: CASSPLMDREDTQYF. CDR3 DNA (partial): TGCGCCAGCAGCCCTCTTATGGACAGGGAAGATACG.

As regards this clone: Sequence at one end of the junction differs from germline and may be a read error. CDR3 in amino acids: CTSNIVGLGGSYEQYF. CDR3 DNA (partial): TGCACCAGCAACATTGTCGGACTAGGCGGGTCCTACGAG. The V gene is TRBV4-1, the J gene TRBJ2-7, with 7 bases that match TRBD2. The CDR3 goes on 3 residues after the read ends, and that part is filled in from the germline J gene. The germline V gene encodes CDR1 MGHRA and CDR2 YSYEKL. The CDR3 runs 16 residues.

As for this clone: The DNA ends 3 residues before the CDR3 does, and the rest of the CDR3 is filled in from the germline J gene. V gene TRBV20-1 combines with J gene TRBJ1-5; 7 nucleotides line up with TRBD1. With 6 bases clipped from V and 1 base from J, the junction kept 15 bases outside the gene matches. This CDR3 contains 17 residues. Germline CDR1 is DFQATT and CDR2 is SNEGSKA (reference sequence). The sequenced part of the CDR3 DNA is TGCAGTGCGGGCGGTTTGAGGGGGCTGGGGAGCAATCAGCCC. Translation gives CSAGGLRGLGSNQP. The CDR3 as a whole reads CSAGGLRGLGSNQPQHF.

A word on this clone: The CDR3 goes on 3 residues after the read ends, and that part is filled in from the germline J gene. The rearrangement uses TRBV6-1 and TRBJ2-7; the D gene could be TRBD1 or TRBD2 (5 bases each). CDR3 length: 15 amino acids. V gave up 0 bases and J gave up 2 bases, with 11 bases separating them. Germline V CDR1 and CDR2: MNHNS, SASEGT. CDR3 DNA, as far as it was read: TGTGCCAGCAGTGAAGCGCCCCAGGGAGCCTACGAG. Translated, it gives CASSEAPQGAYE. The complete CDR3 reads CASSEAPQGAYEQYF.

Comment on this clone: The read stops 3 residues short of the end of the CDR3; the missing end is completed from the germline J gene. The chain combines TRBV19 with TRBJ1-2; no definite D call. CDR3 length equals 17 residues. V lost 7 bases and J lost 7, with 28 bases in between. Germline V gene lookup returns CDR1 LNHDA and CDR2 SQIVND (reference sequence). The sequenced CDR3 bases are TGTGCCAGTACCCCCCTCGAGGCGGATCTCGGAGAGCCTGGC. Protein sequence: CASTPLEADLGEPG. The complete CDR3 sequence is CASTPLEADLGEPGYTF. Together with reference TRBV19 and TRBJ1-2, the CDR3 gives the full variable domain: DGGITQSPKYLFRKEGQNVTLSCEQNLNHDAMYWYRQDPGQGLRLIYYSQIVNDFQKGDIAEGYSVSREKKESFPLTVTSAQKNPTAFYLCASTPLEADLGEPGYTFGSGTRLTVV.

The sequenced part of the CDR3 DNA is TGTGCCAGCTATGGGCGAGGGGGTGGAGGGGACTACGAG. It codes for CASYGRGGGGDYE. The whole CDR3 region reads CASYGRGGGGDYEQYF. The chain joins TRBV2 to TRBJ2-7; possibly TRBD1 or TRBD2 for D (6 bases each). Read coverage stops 3 residues before the CDR3 terminus; the germline J gene supplies the remainder. The V gene's germline CDR1 is SNHLY and CDR2 FYNNEI. V shed 8 bases and J shed 3 bases, with 23 bases lying between them. This CDR3 spans 16 amino acids. The complete variable domain, with remaining parts taken from reference TRBV2 and TRBJ2-7, reads EPEVTQTPSHQVTQMGQEVILRCVPISNHLYFYWYRQILGQKVEFLVSFYNNEISEKSEIFDDQFSVERPDGSNFTLKIRSTKLEDSAMYFCASYGRGGGGDYEQYFGPGTRLTVT.

As regards this clone: The CDR3 extends 3 residues past the end of the read, so its final part is completed from the germline J gene. The chain couples TRBV11-2 to TRBJ1-3; D uncertain. The CDR3 runs to 15 residues. V lost 3 bases and J 2 bases, leaving 11 bases between the germline ends. The germline V gene has CDR1 SGHAT and CDR2 FQNNGV. The part of the CDR3 DNA that was read is TGTGCCAGCAGCTTGTCTAGCCACCCTGGAAACACC. This sequence encodes CASSLSSHPGNT. The full CDR3 protein reads CASSLSSHPGNTIYF. Full variable domain (rest looked up from reference TRBV11-2 and TRBJ1-3): EAGVAQSPRYKIIEKRQSVAFWCNPISGHATLYWYQQILGQGPKLLIQFQNNGVVDDSQLPKDRFSAERLKGVDSTLKIQPAKLEDSAVYLCASSLSSHPGNTIYFGEGSWLTVV.

A remark on this clone: Read data end 3 residues before the CDR3 end; the end is taken from the germline J gene. This chain joins TRBV5-1 and TRBJ1-2, with 9 positions matching TRBD1. The V segment lost 0 bases and the J segment 4 bases; nucleotides outside the gene matches: 4. This CDR3 region has 15 residues. The V gene's germline CDR1 is SGHRS and CDR2 YFSETQ. CDR3 in amino acids: CASSLGQGGLYGYTF. The sequenced part of the CDR3 DNA is TGCGCCAGCAGCTTGGGACAGGGGGGGCTCTATGGC.

This CDR3 is CASSPQGQGNTEAFF. The covered CDR3 bases are TGTGCCAGCAGCCCACAGGGACAGGGGAACACTGAA. This chain connects TRBV7-3 to TRBJ1-1; 9 bases agree with TRBD1. The CDR3 end lies 3 residues beyond the end of the read and is filled in from the germline J gene. This CDR3 comprises 15 residues. Germline V CDR1 and CDR2: SGHTA, FQGTGA. Losses at the gene ends were 5 bases for V and 1 base for J; bases not matched to a gene: 5.

As regards this clone: The read ends 3 residues before the CDR3 terminus; that terminus is restored from the germline J gene. The chain has TRBV12-5 and TRBJ2-1; 10 nucleotides match TRBD2. This CDR3 region has 16 residues. The germline V gene encodes CDR1 LGHNT and CDR2 FRNRAP. Trimming removed 1 base from V and 4 bases from J; junction bases left unmatched: 4. The CDR3 is CASGLGPSGRYNEQFF. The sequenced CDR3 bases are TGTGCTAGTGGTTTGGGACCTAGCGGGAGATACAATGAG.

To note about this clone: The CDR3 end lies 3 residues beyond the end of the read and is filled in from the germline J gene. The J gene is TRBJ1-2, the V gene TRBV7-9, with 8 bases that match TRBD1. J lost 3 bases, V lost 5 bases, and 5 bases had no gene match. Germline V gene data show CDR1 as SEHNR and CDR2 as FQNEAQ (reference sequence). There are 14 residues in the CDR3. CDR3 DNA (partial): TGTGCCAGCAGCGGGCAACAGGGGGACTATGGC. Protein product: CASSGQQGDYG. In full, the CDR3 is CASSGQQGDYGYTF.

As regards this clone: From the germline J gene comes the end of the CDR3, since the read stops 3 residues before it. V and J are TRBV30 and TRBJ1-4, with 8 bases fitting TRBD1. With 6 bases clipped from V and 7 bases from J, the junction kept 4 bases outside the gene matches. The CDR3 spans 12 residues. Per the germline V gene, CDR1 is GTSNPN and CDR2 is SVGIG (reference sequence). The CDR3 bases that were read are TGTGCCTGCACTACAGGGGGTGAAAAA. Translating gives CACTTGGEK. The whole CDR3 sequence reads CACTTGGEKLFF.

In the case of this clone: Read data end 3 residues before the CDR3 end; the end is taken from the germline J gene. The chain has TRBV10-3 and TRBJ1-6; D not resolved. Germline V gene lookup returns CDR1 ENHRY and CDR2 SYGVKD. Trimming shortened V by 2 bases and J by 7 bases, and 12 bases separated the two germline ends. The CDR3 runs 15 residues. The part of the CDR3 DNA that was read is TGTGCCATCAGTGAGGGCGGAGGCCGGAATTCACCC. Translated: CAISEGGGRNSP. The whole CDR3 region reads CAISEGGGRNSPLHF.

CDR3 in amino acids: CASSLDGSNQPQHF. CDR3 bases read: TGCGCCAGCAGCTTGGACGGGAGCAATCAGCCC. The chain uses TRBV5-1 and TRBJ1-5; D is uncertain. The read comes to an end 3 residues before the CDR3 does, leaving the germline J gene to fill in the end. The V gene lost 0 bases and the J gene lost 1 base, with 5 bases spanning the gap. The CDR3 sequence is 14 residues long. Germline assignment: CDR1 SGHRS and CDR2 YFSETQ.

As to this clone: The missing CDR3 end, 3 residues past where the read stops, is filled in from the germline J gene. V gene TRBV28 combines with J gene TRBJ1-2, with TRBD1 identical over 7 bases. Germline V CDR1 and CDR2: MDHEN, SYDVKM. J lost 6 bases, V lost 5 bases, and 3 bases had no gene match. The CDR3 runs 12 residues. Here the CDR3 reads CASSDRVNGYTF. The CDR3 DNA, read in part, is TGTGCCAGCAGTGACAGGGTGAATGGC.

With respect to this clone: Coverage ceases 3 residues before the CDR3 finishes, and the germline J gene fills in the end. V gene TRBV29-1 combines with J gene TRBJ1-2, with 8 positions matching TRBD1. In germline, CDR1 is SQVTM, CDR2 ANQGSEA. There are 14 residues in the CDR3. This CDR3 reads CSVPGFRGREGYTF. The sequenced CDR3 bases are TGCAGCGTCCCAGGGTTCAGGGGGCGGGAAGGC. The entire variable domain, with the rest obtained from reference TRBV29-1 and TRBJ1-2, is as follows: SAVISQKPSRDICQRGTSLTIQCQVDSQVTMMFWYRQQPGQSLTLIATANQGSEATYESGFVIDKFPISRPNLTFSTLTVSNMSPEDSSIYLCSVPGFRGREGYTFGSGTRLTVV.

Turning to this clone: The missing CDR3 end, 3 residues past where the read stops, is filled in from the germline J gene. The chain links TRBV13 to TRBJ2-7; D possibly corresponds to TRBD1 (6 bases). The V end lost 3 bases, the J end lost 6 bases, and 18 bases lay between the germline ends. The germline CDR1 and CDR2 sequences are PRHDT and FYEKMQ (reference sequence). The CDR3 covers 15 residues. CDR3 amino acids: CASSLGAQLIGEQYF. Partial CDR3 DNA: TGTGCCAGCAGCTTGGGGGCCCAGCTGATAGGCGAG. The full variable domain, with the rest looked up from reference TRBV13 and TRBJ2-7, is AAGVIQSPRHLIKEKRETATLKCYPIPRHDTVYWYQQGPGQDPQFLISFYEKMQSDKGSIPDRFSAQQFSDYHSELNMSSLELGDSALYFCASSLGAQLIGEQYFGPGTRLTVT.

To note about this clone: The observed sequence ends 3 residues before the CDR3 terminus, with the missing tail filled in from the germline J gene. The chain joins TRBV19 to TRBJ2-7, with 10 nucleotides matching TRBD2. The CDR3 consists of 14 residues. CDR1 and CDR2 (germline): LNHDA, SQIVND (reference sequence). J was trimmed by 2 bases and V by 6 bases; bases with no gene match: 4. The DNA read from the CDR3 is TGTGCCAGTAGACCGCTAGCGGGAGCCTACGAG. Protein product: CASRPLAGAYE. The full CDR3 sequence reads CASRPLAGAYEQYF.

As regards this clone: The read halts 3 residues ahead of the CDR3 end, with the missing end drawn from the germline J gene. The chain couples TRBV29-1 to TRBJ1-4, with 7 bases matching TRBD1. This CDR3 contains 15 residues. Looked up from germline, CDR1 is SQVTM and CDR2 is ANQGSEA. The junction had 12 bases not matched to a gene; V was cut back by 6 bases and J by 5 bases. CDR3 protein: CSVQTAGTENEKLFF. The part of the CDR3 DNA that was read is TGCAGCGTCCAGACCGCCGGGACAGAGAATGAAAAA.

Worth noting for this clone: The read ends 3 residues early relative to the CDR3; the germline J gene fills the gap. The chain uses TRBV29-1 and TRBJ2-1, with TRBD2 matching 7 bases. After removal of 5 bases from V and 4 bases from J, the junction contained 8 bases not matched to a gene. Germline CDR1 is SQVTM and CDR2 is ANQGSEA. The CDR3 has 14 amino acids. This CDR3 reads CSVILGLQYNEQFF. Partial CDR3 DNA: TGCAGCGTTATCTTGGGACTACAATACAATGAG.

About this clone itself: The read finishes 3 residues shy of the CDR3 end, and the germline J gene is used to complete it. The J gene is TRBJ2-1, the V gene TRBV19; 9 bases match TRBD2. This CDR3 comprises 17 residues. V trimming: 6 bases; J trimming: 7 bases; junction bases outside the gene matches: 16. Germline V gene data show CDR1 as LNHDA and CDR2 as SQIVND (reference sequence). The part of the CDR3 DNA that was read is TGTGCCAGTAGAGGGATAAGCGGGAGGAATAAGGGTAATGAG. It yields the protein CASRGISGRNKGNE. The full CDR3 is CASRGISGRNKGNEQFF. Drawing the rest from reference TRBV19 and TRBJ2-1, the complete variable domain is DGGITQSPKYLFRKEGQNVTLSCEQNLNHDAMYWYRQDPGQGLRLIYYSQIVNDFQKGDIAEGYSVSREKKESFPLTVTSAQKNPTAFYLCASRGISGRNKGNEQFFGPGTRLTVL.

About this clone: Sequencing ends 3 residues short of the CDR3 end; the germline J gene provides the rest. The chain employs TRBV19 and TRBJ2-2; D possibly matches TRBD1 or TRBD2 (5 bases each). Between the trimmed V and J ends, which lost 6 bases and 6 bases, there was a span of 20 bases. Per germline, CDR1 LNHDA and CDR2 SQIVND (reference sequence). The CDR3 length is 16 residues. CDR3 sequence: CASSSRRGVKAGELFF. CDR3 DNA (partial): TGTGCCAGTAGCAGCCGACGAGGGGTAAAGGCCGGGGAG.

Of note for this clone: The read halts 3 residues ahead of the CDR3 end, with the missing end drawn from the germline J gene. The chain combines TRBV20-1 with TRBJ2-1, with 8 bases that match TRBD2. V dropped 2 bases and J dropped 7; count of bases not matched to a gene: 7. The CDR3 is 14 residues long. Per the germline V gene, CDR1 is DFQATT and CDR2 is SNEGSKA (reference sequence). The CDR3 protein is CSARKRGGLNEQFF. The CDR3 bases that were read are TGCAGTGCTAGAAAACGGGGGGGCCTGAATGAG.

CDR3: CSAKRLAETFQETQYF. The CDR3 bases that were read are TGCAGTGCTAAGAGGCTAGCGGAAACCTTCCAAGAGACC. The J gene is TRBJ2-5, the V gene TRBV20-1, with 7 bases fitting TRBD2. The CDR3 end falls 3 residues outside the read, so it is completed with the germline J gene. This CDR3 has 16 amino acids. Germline-derived CDR1 and CDR2 are DFQATT and SNEGSKA (reference sequence). V gave up 4 bases and J gave up 1 base; unmatched junction bases: 12.

Regarding this clone: The CDR3 end lies 3 residues beyond the end of the read and is filled in from the germline J gene. This chain connects TRBV2 to TRBJ2-5, with D perhaps matching TRBD1 (6 bases). Per the germline V gene, CDR1 is SNHLY and CDR2 is FYNNEI. The CDR3 spans 15 residues. V lost 2 bases and J lost 2, with 12 bases in between. CDR3 bases read: TGTGCCAGCAGTGAACGGCAGGGACATCAAGAGACC. This codes for CASSERQGHQET. The full-length CDR3 reads as CASSERQGHQETQYF.

Worth noting for this clone: Read data end 3 residues before the CDR3 end; the end is taken from the germline J gene. The chain uses TRBV2 and TRBJ1-1; 7 positions match TRBD1. CDR3 length equals 13 residues. Germline CDR1 is SNHLY and CDR2 is FYNNEI. V was pared by 6 bases and J by 0 bases, with 1 base of the junction left unmatched. The DNA read from the CDR3 is TGTGCCAGCAGGACAGGGTTGAACACTGAA. Translated: CASRTGLNTE. The full CDR3 reads CASRTGLNTEAFF.